Reported below is one T cell receptor (beta chain). This sample was taken from a study of Graves' ophthalmopathy and Graves' hyperthyroidism. This CDR3 spans 14 amino acids. Germline values: CDR1 SQVTM, CDR2 ANQGSEA. V was pared by 4 bases and J by 4 bases, with 9 bases of the junction left unmatched. Amplification from RNA transcripts yielded the TCR beta CDR3 regions. After a first-round RT-PCR with HTBI primers, a second-round multiplex PCR was run. TCRdb recomputed calls from the multiplex PCR reads with MiXCR, one row per CDR3 protein. The sample yields around 1,200,000 distinct CDR3 sequences, 36% seen once.

The clonotype comes from an adult man with Graves' hyperthyroidism. This rearrangement joins TRBV29-1 to TRBJ2-5; the match to TRBD1 covers 7 bases. Sequencing was performed on peripheral blood or thyroid tissue (not recorded which). CDR3 sequence reads: CSVGQGVGGETQYF. The CDR3 region has the DNA TGCAGCGTTGGACAGGGTGTGGGCGGAGAGACCCAGTACTTC.